These 8 T cell receptor beta chains came from one sample sequenced in a study of radiation and T cells in renal cell carcinoma. Noted time point: blood 2 weeks post-SBRT. Stated treatment: 15 Gy SBRT to primary tumor, nephrectomy 4 weeks later. The protocol was immunoSEQ multiplex PCR, while the TCRdb copy is restricted to in-frame clones and leaves out a portion. The sample shows about 130,000 clones, 75% to 90% of them seen only once. Here the sequenced sample was blood, taken from a patient whose treatment included radiotherapy and nephrectomy. Receptors were obtained from a woman aged 55-69 years with renal cell carcinoma.

V gene TRBV9 combines with J gene TRBJ1-1; perhaps TRBD1 as D (6 bases). Germline CDR1 and CDR2: SGDLS and YYNGEE. V lost 0 bases and J 5 bases, leaving 11 bases between the germline ends. CDR3 size: 14 residues. CDR3 in DNA: TGTGCCAGCAGCGTAGAGGGGGGACGGACTGAAGCTTTCTTT. Its translation: CASSVEGGRTEAFF.

The V gene is TRBV6-6, the J gene TRBJ1-6; D might be TRBD1 (6 bases). This CDR3 contains 14 residues. Trimming removed 2 bases at V and 10 bases at J, with 12 bases between. Germline assignment: CDR1 MNHNY and CDR2 SVGAGI (reference sequence). The CDR3 sequence: CASSYRGSSSPLHF. DNA for the CDR3: TGTGCCAGCAGTTACAGGGGGTCTTCCTCACCCCTCCACTTT.

The chain uses TRBV6-5 and TRBJ1-2; 7 nucleotides align to TRBD1. The V segment lost 7 bases and the J segment 2 bases; nucleotides outside the gene matches: 7. Per the germline V gene, CDR1 is MNHEY and CDR2 is SVGAGI. This CDR3 comprises 14 residues. CDR3 region: CASTTGQMNYGYTF. CDR3 DNA: TGTGCCAGCACGACGGGACAGATGAACTATGGCTACACCTTC.

The genes are TRBV6-5 and TRBJ1-2, with a tentative D call TRBD1 (5 bases). This CDR3 region has 13 residues. V gave up 2 bases and J gave up 8 bases, with 12 bases separating them. The germline V gene has CDR1 MNHEY and CDR2 SVGAGI. CDR3 DNA sequence: TGTGCCAGCAGTTACGACGGGGCGCGGGGCTACACCTTC. It specifies CASSYDGARGYTF.

The chain is built from TRBV7-9 and TRBJ1-2; D uncertain. Germline V lookup: CDR1 SEHNR, CDR2 FQNEAQ (reference sequence). With 7 bases removed from V and 0 bases from J, the gap between germline ends came to 9 bases. The CDR3 sequence is 13 residues long. The CDR3 spells CASTPNPNYGYTF. CDR3 nucleotide sequence: TGTGCCAGCACCCCCAACCCTAACTATGGCTACACCTTC.

V usage is TRBV6-5 and J usage is TRBJ1-3; D is possibly TRBD1 (5 bases). Per the germline V gene, CDR1 is MNHEY and CDR2 is SVGAGI. This CDR3 has 16 residues. The ends were cut back, 0 bases at V and 1 base at J, with 10 bases in the middle. The CDR3 spells CASSYSGTSSGNTIYF. The CDR3 nucleotides are TGTGCCAGCAGTTACTCCGGGACTTCTTCTGGAAACACCATATATTTT.

V usage is TRBV5-1 and J usage is TRBJ1-1; 11 nucleotides match TRBD1. The CDR3 runs 16 residues. The junction had 6 bases not matched to a gene; V was cut back by 0 bases and J by 5 bases. The germline CDR1 and CDR2 sequences are SGHRS and YFSETQ. The CDR3 DNA reads TGCGCCAGCAGCTTGGATAGGACAGGGGGCCGGACTGAAGCTTTCTTT. It yields the protein CASSLDRTGGRTEAFF.

The chain is built from TRBV10-2 and TRBJ2-5; 10 bases agree with TRBD2. From germline, CDR1 is WSHSY and CDR2 SAAADI. V trimming: 5 bases; J trimming: 4 bases; junction bases outside the gene matches: 7. The CDR3 totals 15 residues. CDR3 DNA: TGCGCCAGCAGTCTTACTAGCGGGGCCTCAGAGACCCAGTACTTC. Encoded protein: CASSLTSGASETQYF.